This note documents a single T cell receptor beta chain sequence. Its antigen is unknown. This specimen belongs to a study of shared clonotypes between healthy human individuals. Study-wide context: Used for every donor were three CD4 naive, three CD4 memory, two CD8 naive and one CD8 memory plate. Study-wide results and caveats: Non-shared clonotypes showed lower generation probabilities than clonotypes common to all four donors.

TCRdb's table, derived via immunoSEQ multiplex PCR, lists solely in-frame clones and lacks some. The repertoire consists of under 2.5 million clones, with 92% occurring once and the leading ten covering 0.37%. This CDR3 is built from 17 residues. From germline, CDR1 is SGHAT and CDR2 FQNNGV. V gave up 5 bases and J gave up 4 bases; unmatched junction bases: 14. The chain couples TRBV11-2 to TRBJ2-3, with 8 bases identical to TRBD1. The sequenced sample consisted of naive CD4+ T cells from PBMCs. Subset meaning: CD45RA+ positively selected. The source of this sequence is a man aged 18 to 29 in good health. Some clones in this sample may be carry-over from other donors' samples. CDR3 DNA: TGTGCCAGCAGCCCCGCGGGTAGGGACAGGCGTCCAGATACGCAGTATTTT. Its translation is CASSPAGRDRRPDTQYF.